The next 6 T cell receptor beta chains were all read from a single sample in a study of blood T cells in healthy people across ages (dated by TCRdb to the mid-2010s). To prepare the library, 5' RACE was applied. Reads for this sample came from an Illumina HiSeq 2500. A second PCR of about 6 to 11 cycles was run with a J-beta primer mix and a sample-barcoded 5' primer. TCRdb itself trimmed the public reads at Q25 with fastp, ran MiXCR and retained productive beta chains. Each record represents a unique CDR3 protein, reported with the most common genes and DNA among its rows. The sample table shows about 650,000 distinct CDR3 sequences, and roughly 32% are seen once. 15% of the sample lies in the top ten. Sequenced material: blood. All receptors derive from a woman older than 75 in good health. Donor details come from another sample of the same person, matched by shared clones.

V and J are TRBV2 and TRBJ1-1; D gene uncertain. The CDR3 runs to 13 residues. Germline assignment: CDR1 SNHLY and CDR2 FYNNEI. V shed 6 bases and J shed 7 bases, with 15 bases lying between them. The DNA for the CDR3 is TGTGCCAGCAGGGAGGAGAGGGTCCTTGAAGCTTTCTTT. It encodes CASREERVLEAFF.

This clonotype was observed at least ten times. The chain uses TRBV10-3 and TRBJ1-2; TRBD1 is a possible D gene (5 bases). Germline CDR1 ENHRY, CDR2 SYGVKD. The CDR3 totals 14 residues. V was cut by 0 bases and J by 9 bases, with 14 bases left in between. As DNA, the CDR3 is TGTGCCATCAGTGAGTCGGCGGGGGGAAGGAGCTACACCTTC. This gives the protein CAISESAGGRSYTF.

CDR3 DNA: TGCAGTGCTAGAGCGGGGTACGATCAGCCCCAGCATTTT. This codes for CSARAGYDQPQHF. The chain couples TRBV20-1 to TRBJ1-5; D not resolved. The CDR3 spans 13 residues. Trimming cost V 1 base and J 5 bases, with 9 bases left between them. Germline V CDR1 and CDR2: DFQATT, SNEGSKA (reference sequence).

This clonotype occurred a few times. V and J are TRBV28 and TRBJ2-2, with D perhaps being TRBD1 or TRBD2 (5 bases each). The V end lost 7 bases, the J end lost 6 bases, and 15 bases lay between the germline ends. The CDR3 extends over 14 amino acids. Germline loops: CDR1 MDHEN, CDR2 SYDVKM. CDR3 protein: CASTLSRGPGELFF. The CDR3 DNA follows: TGTGCCAGCACCCTCAGCCGGGGACCCGGGGAGCTGTTTTTT.

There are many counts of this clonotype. CDR3 nucleotides: TGCAGTGCTAGAGATCCCAGACAGGGGGACACCGGGGAGCTGTTTTTT. Protein: CSARDPRQGDTGELFF. The V gene is TRBV20-1, the J gene TRBJ2-2; 9 bases map to TRBD1. V was clipped by 0 bases and J by 3 bases; unmatched bases: 5. The CDR3 runs 16 residues. Germline CDR1 and CDR2: DFQATT and SNEGSKA (reference sequence).

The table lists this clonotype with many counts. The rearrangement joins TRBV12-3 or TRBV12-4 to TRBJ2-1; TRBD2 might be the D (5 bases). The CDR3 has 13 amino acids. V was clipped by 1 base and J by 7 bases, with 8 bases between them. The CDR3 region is CASSLVRRNEQFF. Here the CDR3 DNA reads TGTGCCAGCAGTTTAGTTCGGAGGAATGAGCAGTTCTTC.